Below, 25 T cell receptor beta chains from the same sample are listed, as sequenced in a study of CXCR3-negative and CXCR3-positive naive CD8 T cells. Researchers prepared the TRB cDNA libraries using 5' RACE with UMI labels. TCRdb reprocessed the 5' RACE reads and stores each CDR3 protein as one record, lacking DNA. The listing records 45,000 to 55,000 distinct CDR3 sequences. Input material: memory CD8+ T cells from blood. The receptors originated from a human donor in good health. Some clones in this sample may be carry-over from other donors' samples.

V usage is TRBV5-1 and J usage is TRBJ1-1. In germline, CDR1 is SGHRS, CDR2 YFSETQ. The CDR3 sequence is 15 residues long. The CDR3 here is CASSPRGYGGTEAFF.

This chain joins TRBV11-3 and TRBJ1-1; TCRdb's assignment of TRBD1 cannot be checked, as there is no DNA. Germline loops: CDR1 SGHNT, CDR2 YENEEA. The CDR3 covers 12 residues. CDR3 in amino acids: CASSLVWDQAFF. The whole variable domain, remainder taken from reference TRBV11-3 and TRBJ1-1, is EAGVVQSPRYKIIEKKQPVAFWCNPISGHNTLYWYLQNLGQGPELLIRYENEEAVDDSQLPKDRFSAERLKGVDSTLKIQPAELGDSAVYLCASSLVWDQAFFGQGTRLTVV.

This clonotype is classed as medium-sized by frequency. This rearrangement joins TRBV29-1 to TRBJ1-1; no DNA is available, so the TRBD1 call from TCRdb remains unchecked. The germline V gene has CDR1 SQVTM and CDR2 ANQGSEA. This CDR3 has 14 amino acids. CDR3 region: CSVESLGGYTEAFF.

The chain is built from TRBV7-9 and TRBJ1-5; as DNA is missing, the TRBD1 call by TCRdb cannot be tested. Germline V gives CDR1 SEHNR, CDR2 FQNEAQ (reference sequence). This CDR3 spans 14 amino acids. This CDR3 reads CASSDGTVNQPQHF.

The rearrangement links TRBV20-1 to TRBJ2-3; TCRdb calls TRBD2, which cannot be checked without DNA. Germline V lookup: CDR1 DFQATT, CDR2 SNEGSKA (reference sequence). The CDR3 contains 14 residues. CDR3 loop: CSARGLALSDTQYF.

The chain uses TRBV12-3 or TRBV12-4 and TRBJ1-1. This CDR3 spans 17 amino acids. Here the CDR3 reads CASSPLQGPPAWTEAFF.

The chain couples TRBV29-1 to TRBJ2-7; TCRdb's assignment of TRBD2 cannot be checked, as there is no DNA. Germline CDR1 is SQVTM and CDR2 is ANQGSEA. This CDR3 contains 16 residues. CDR3: CSVEAVLGTRAGEQYF.

CDR3: CASSLQGYTEAFF. This chain links TRBV5-4 with TRBJ1-1; there is no DNA to check the TCRdb D call of TRBD1. Germline V gives CDR1 SGHNT, CDR2 YYREEE (reference sequence). This CDR3 region has 13 residues.

The chain has TRBV27 and TRBJ2-2; TCRdb proposes TRBD2, but this gene call is untestable without DNA. Germline V gene lookup returns CDR1 MNHEY and CDR2 SMNVEV (reference sequence). The CDR3 length is 16 residues. The CDR3 here is CASSSGLADNTGELFF.

This CDR3 reads CASIPGMNTEAFF. The rearrangement joins TRBV6-1 to TRBJ1-1; no DNA is available, so the TRBD1 call from TCRdb remains unchecked. The CDR3 sequence is 13 residues long. Germline CDR1 is MNHNS and CDR2 is SASEGT.

V gene TRBV29-1 combines with J gene TRBJ2-1; TCRdb's D gene call, TRBD2, goes unchecked for lack of DNA. This CDR3 contains 14 residues. The germline gives CDR1 SQVTM, CDR2 ANQGSEA. This CDR3 reads CSVHLAGGYNEQFF.

The CDR3 spells CASSDVERSETQYF. The chain employs TRBV12-3 or TRBV12-4 and TRBJ2-5. The CDR3 spans 14 residues.

CDR3 in amino acids: CASSYLSPLAGTDNEQFF. The chain joins TRBV6-2 or TRBV6-3 to TRBJ2-1; the TCRdb call, TRBD2, lacks DNA for checking. The germline CDR1 and CDR2 sequences are MNHEY and SVGEGT. The CDR3 has 18 residues.

This chain links TRBV29-1 with TRBJ2-1; the D gene TCRdb calls, TRBD1, cannot be checked with no DNA. Per germline, CDR1 SQVTM and CDR2 ANQGSEA. This CDR3 has 13 residues. The CDR3 reads CSVGQGLGNEQFF.

The chain couples TRBV29-1 to TRBJ2-2; TCRdb selects TRBD1, and the lack of DNA leaves this call unchecked. Germline V CDR1 and CDR2: SQVTM, ANQGSEA. The CDR3 is 13 amino acids. CDR3 protein: CSVATGATGELFF.

The V call is TRBV5-1, the J call TRBJ1-1; TCRdb selects TRBD1, and the lack of DNA leaves this call unchecked. CDR1 SGHRS and CDR2 YFSETQ come from the germline V gene. The CDR3 totals 14 residues. CDR3 residues: CASSFRALNTEAFF.

This rearrangement joins TRBV14 to TRBJ1-2; TCRdb designates TRBD1, a call that cannot be tested without DNA. Germline V gives CDR1 SGHDN, CDR2 FVKESK. The CDR3 covers 15 residues. The chain's CDR3 is CASSQETGASWGYTF.

The rearrangement links TRBV28 to TRBJ2-1. The CDR3 runs 15 residues. From germline, CDR1 is MDHEN and CDR2 SYDVKM. The CDR3 reads CASSLPASSYNEQFF.

By frequency, this clonotype registers medium-sized (0.01 to 0.1%). This rearrangement joins TRBV12-3 or TRBV12-4 to TRBJ1-1. The CDR3 loop spans 13 amino acids. This CDR3 is CASSWGMNTEAFF.

The chain carries TRBV7-8 and TRBJ2-2; TCRdb calls TRBD1, which cannot be checked without DNA. Germline CDR1 reads SGHVS; CDR2 reads FQNEAQ. The CDR3 is 13 residues long. This CDR3 is CASTDEGPGELFF.

The chain couples TRBV29-1 to TRBJ1-1. The germline V gene has CDR1 SQVTM and CDR2 ANQGSEA. This CDR3 contains 11 residues. This chain's CDR3 is CSVVDVTEAFF.

The chain is built from TRBV20-1 and TRBJ2-1; without DNA, the TCRdb call of TRBD2 cannot be checked. This CDR3 spans 15 amino acids. From germline, CDR1 is DFQATT and CDR2 SNEGSKA (reference sequence). The chain's CDR3 is CSARALAGGLDEQFF.

J is TRBJ2-7 and V is TRBV7-6. CDR3 length equals 12 residues. Germline V gene lookup returns CDR1 SGHVS and CDR2 FNYEAQ. Here the CDR3 reads CASSLAGVEQYF.

The chain combines TRBV12-3 or TRBV12-4 with TRBJ2-3; TCRdb designates TRBD2, a call that cannot be tested without DNA. The CDR3 is 15 amino acids. CDR3 in amino acids: CASSFRGSGADTQYF.

The CDR3 here is CASRGYDTGELFF. The rearrangement links TRBV7-9 to TRBJ2-2. The CDR3 runs to 13 residues. CDR1 is SEHNR, CDR2 FQNEAQ, per germline (reference sequence).